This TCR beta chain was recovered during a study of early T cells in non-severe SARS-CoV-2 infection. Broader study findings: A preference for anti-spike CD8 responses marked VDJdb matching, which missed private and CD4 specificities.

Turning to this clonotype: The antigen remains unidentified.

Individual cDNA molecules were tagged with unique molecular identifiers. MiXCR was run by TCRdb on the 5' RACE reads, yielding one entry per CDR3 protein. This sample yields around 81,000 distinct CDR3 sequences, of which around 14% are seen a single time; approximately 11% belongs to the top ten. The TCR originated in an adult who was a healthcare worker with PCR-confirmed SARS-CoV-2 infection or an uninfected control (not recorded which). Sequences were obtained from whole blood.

CDR3 protein: CASSPFDRLDSNQPQHF. The CDR3 region has the DNA TGTGCCAGCAGTCCCTTCGACAGACTGGATAGCAATCAGCCCCAGCATTTT. The V call is TRBV6-2 or TRBV6-3, the J call TRBJ1-5, with a tentative D call TRBD1 (5 bases). The CDR3 is made up of 17 amino acids. The germline gives CDR1 MNHEY, CDR2 SVGEGT. The V end was cut by 5 bases, the J end by 0 bases, with 17 bases between.